These T cell receptor beta chains were read from a single sample in a study of cytomegalovirus exposure and HLA in healthy donors. Produced via immunoSEQ multiplex PCR; TCRdb's table is partial and in-frame only. The sample consists of about 140,000 clones, roughly 88% of them appearing once. Sample: PBMCs. The source is a woman aged 40 to 55 in good health and CMV-seronegative. Each CDR3 is given with its conserved first and last residue. The order of the fields is clone size, CDR3 length, V gene, D gene, J gene, CDR3 DNA, CDR3 protein. A D gene is named only where the DNA matches it firmly. Size values are once, few and many counts, or a class for expanded clones, and some rows have none.

-	12	TRBV6-6	-	TRBJ1-2	TGTGCCAGCAGTTACTCCGGCTATGGCTACACCTTC	CASSYSGYGYTF
-	13	TRBV2	-	TRBJ1-5	TGTGCCAGCACACAGGGAGGCAATCAGCCCCAGCATTTT	CASTQGGNQPQHF
few	14	TRBV5-4	-	TRBJ2-7	TGTGCCAGCAGCTTGAGCTCTAGTAAGTACGAGCAGTACTTC	CASSLSSSKYEQYF
-	12	TRBV6-5	-	TRBJ2-1	TGTGCCAGCAGTTCAGAAATCAATGAGCAGTTCTTC	CASSSEINEQFF
-	15	TRBV7-8	TRBD1	TRBJ2-7	TGTGCCAGCAGCTCCAGACAGGGGGGGAGCTACGAGCAGTACTTC	CASSSRQGGSYEQYF
-	15	TRBV6-5	TRBD2	TRBJ2-1	TGTGCCAGTTCGACTAGCGGGATGTACTACAATGAGCAGTTCTTC	CASSTSGMYYNEQFF
-	19	TRBV7-9	TRBD1	TRBJ1-5	TGTGCCAGCAGCTTTTTTAGGACAGGGGGGTCTAATAGCAATCAGCCCCAGCATTTT	CASSFFRTGGSNSNQPQHF
-	16	TRBV5-8	-	TRBJ2-2	TGTGCCAGCAGCTTGGTGTCAGGGGCGAACACCGGGGAGCTGTTTTTT	CASSLVSGANTGELFF
-	14	TRBV27	TRBD2	TRBJ2-1	TGTGCCAGCAACCGGTGGGAGGGCCGGAATGAGCAGTTCTTC	CASNRWEGRNEQFF
-	13	TRBV5-6	TRBD1	TRBJ1-2	TGTGCCAGCAGCTTCGGACAGGGGAAAGGCTACACCTTC	CASSFGQGKGYTF
-	14	TRBV5-4	TRBD1	TRBJ2-5	TGTGCCAGCAGCTCCCAACAGGGGGAAGAGACCCAGTACTTC	CASSSQQGEETQYF
-	16	TRBV4-3	-	TRBJ1-2	TGCGCCAGCAGCCAAGTGTCAGGGGCGGCGAACCATGGCTACACCTTC	CASSQVSGAANHGYTF
-	17	TRBV10-3	TRBD2	TRBJ2-1	TGTGCCATCAGTGAGAGTTCTAGCGGGATAGGGGTCAATGAGCAGTTCTTC	CAISESSSGIGVNEQFF
-	15	TRBV2	-	TRBJ2-2	TGTGCCAGCAGTGGGCCGCCTGGTGACACCGGGGAGCTGTTTTTT	CASSGPPGDTGELFF
-	14	TRBV7-2	-	TRBJ1-5	TGTGCCAGCAGCTTAGCCAGGGGCGGTCAGCCCCAGCATTTT	CASSLARGGQPQHF
-	14	TRBV6-1	TRBD1	TRBJ1-5	TGTGCCAGTATCTTCAACAGGGGGAATCAGCCCCAGCATTTT	CASIFNRGNQPQHF
-	14	TRBV5-1	-	TRBJ2-3	TGCGCCAGCAGCTTGGGACAGACCGAAGATACGCAGTATTTT	CASSLGQTEDTQYF
-	14	TRBV11-3	-	TRBJ2-3	TGTGCCAGCCTGGACTCGTGGAGGGGAGATACGCAGTATTTT	CASLDSWRGDTQYF
-	14	TRBV30	-	TRBJ1-3	TGTGCCTGGAGTGCGGGAGGATCTGGAAACACCATATATTTT	CAWSAGGSGNTIYF
few	17	TRBV9	-	TRBJ2-1	TGTGCCAGCAGCGTGGGCGGACAACTAACTTACTACAATGAGCAGTTCTTC	CASSVGGQLTYYNEQFF
-	14	TRBV2	TRBD1	TRBJ1-5	TGTGCCAGCAGTGACCGGACAGGAAATCAGCCCCAGCATTTT	CASSDRTGNQPQHF
-	11	TRBV5-4	-	TRBJ2-1	TGTGCCAGCAGCATATACAATGAGCAGTTCTTC	CASSIYNEQFF
-	13	TRBV9	-	TRBJ2-5	TGTGCCAGCAGCGCGCGGGCGGTGGAGACCCAGTACTTC	CASSARAVETQYF
-	15	TRBV10-1	TRBD2	TRBJ2-1	TGCGCCAGCAGTGGGGTGGGCCTAGCGGGAGACGAGCAGTTCTTC	CASSGVGLAGDEQFF